These 2 T cell receptor beta chains share one sample of origin, sequenced in a study of blood T cell repertoires in COVID-19. The method was immunoSEQ multiplex PCR; TCRdb's version includes in-frame clones alone and lacks a portion of them. This sample has over 200,000 clones, with around 87% found just once. Specimen: peripheral blood. The receptors were gathered from a woman aged 50 to 65 with acute or convalescent COVID-19.

The chain joins TRBV28 to TRBJ1-4; D is uncertain. Looked up from germline, CDR1 is MDHEN and CDR2 is SYDVKM. V was clipped by 6 bases and J by 5 bases, with 13 bases between them. CDR3 length: 14 amino acids. The CDR3 sequence: CASSLRYSNEKLFF. CDR3 DNA: TGTGCCAGCAGCCTCCGGTATTCGAATGAAAAACTGTTTTTT.

This clone was seen a single time. This rearrangement joins TRBV7-9 to TRBJ2-5, with 9 bases fitting TRBD1. Germline assignment: CDR1 SEHNR and CDR2 FQNEAQ (reference sequence). The CDR3 runs to 15 residues. The V gene end was trimmed by 5 bases and the J gene end by 2 bases; junction bases not matched to a gene: 6. As DNA, the CDR3 is TGTGCCAGCAGCCCCTGGACAGGGGAACAAGAGACCCAGTACTTC. It specifies CASSPWTGEQETQYF.